This paragraph covers one TCR beta chain sequence. This sample was included in a study of cytotoxic CD8 clonotypes in ibrutinib-treated CLL. Data came from immunoSEQ multiplex PCR; TCRdb stores just in-frame clones and leaves some out. The data contain 65,000 to 85,000 clones, approximately 82% of them singletons. The sequence came from a human donor with chronic lymphocytic leukemia. Source: PBMCs, taken after 24 months of ibrutinib treatment.

The CDR3 DNA sequence: TGTGCCAGCAGACCCTTGACAGGGTTGTTTAGCTCCTACAATGAGCAGTTCTTC. This codes for CASRPLTGLFSSYNEQFF. The chain has TRBV27 and TRBJ2-1, with 7 bases fitting TRBD1. CDR3 size: 18 residues. The trim removed 6 bases at V and 0 bases at J, leaving 14 bases unmatched. Per the germline V gene, CDR1 is MNHEY and CDR2 is SMNVEV (reference sequence).